This TCR beta chain is from a study of OX40 agonist ivuxolimab in advanced cancers. The V gene's germline CDR1 is SQVTM and CDR2 ANQGSEA. The germline V and J ends were trimmed by 4 bases and 4 bases, with 13 bases remaining between them. The CDR3 totals 14 residues. This clone was seen more than once but under ten times. Sequenced by immunoSEQ multiplex PCR; TCRdb stores in-frame clones only, minus some. Of some 80,000 clones listed, about 80% are singletons. The J gene is TRBJ1-4, the V gene TRBV29-1, with D possibly matching TRBD1 (6 bases). The TCR sequence derives from an adult with an advanced solid tumor such as melanoma, head and neck, liver or kidney cancer. The sequenced sample was CD4+ or CD8+ T cells sorted from blood, obtained in a trial of the OX40 agonist ivuxolimab. CDR3 sequence (DNA): TGCAGCGTTGGAAGAGGGGGGGGTAATGAAAAACTGTTTTTT. It encodes CSVGRGGGNEKLFF.